These 10 T cell receptor delta chains came from one sample sequenced in a study of gamma-delta chains in newborns, infants, children. TCRdb re-identified clones in the reads via CATT. The profile shows approximately 7,000 delta-chain clones, 2% to 2.5% of them singletons. Sample: blood. The receptor set was obtained from a child who was a newborn, infant or young child, either healthy, febrile or measles-vaccinated (not recorded which).

In this sample, this clone turned up many times. Compared with germline, one end of the junction differs, possibly owing to a read error. The chain recombines TRDV2 with TRDJ3; 11 nucleotides align to TRDD3. The CDR3 runs 19 residues. The germline CDR1 and CDR2 sequences are GEAIGNYY and EKD. Here the CDR3 reads CACDILGDSISWDTRQTFF. The DNA of the CDR3 is TGTGCCTGTGACATACTGGGGGATAGTATCTCCTGGGACACCCGACAGACGTTTTTC.

This clone was seen more than once but under ten times. TCRdb pairs this DNA with a much larger clone's protein that differs at residue 10, likely a read error; the protein shown was translated from the DNA. In the same sample, other DNA sequences code for this CDR3. The V and J genes are TRDV2 and TRDJ3, with TRDD3 identical over 9 bases. CDR1 and CDR2 from the germline V gene are GEAIGNYY and EKD. This CDR3 spans 20 amino acids. Trimming cost V 3 bases and J 0 bases; bases outside gene matches: 11. As DNA, the CDR3 is TGTGCCTGTGACTCCGTACTGGGGGACACCAGCTCCTGGGACACCCGACAGATGTTTTTC. Its translation: CACDSVLGDTSSWDTRQMFF.

At least ten counts were recorded for this clone. This same CDR3 is encoded by further DNA sequences in the sample. The chain carries TRDV2 and TRDJ3, with 11 bases aligning to TRDD3. The trim removed 3 bases at V and 0 bases at J, leaving 3 bases unmatched. The CDR3 is made up of 18 amino acids. CDR1 GEAIGNYY and CDR2 EKD come from the germline V gene. The chain's CDR3 is CACDFTGGYSWDTRQMFF. CDR3 coding DNA: TGTGCCTGTGACTTTACTGGGGGATACTCCTGGGACACCCGACAGATGTTTTTC.

About this clone: A far larger clone is off by one base, so a read error is likely. The same CDR3 can be traced to other DNA sequences in this sample. As DNA, the CDR3 is TGTGCTCTTGGGGAGCCGGTACTGGGGGATACGCGGACCGATAAACTCATCTTT. Residues: CALGEPVLGDTRTDKLIF. The V gene is TRDV1, the J gene TRDJ1, with TRDD3 matching over 13 bases. This CDR3 contains 18 residues. Per germline, CDR1 TSWWSYY and CDR2 QGS. V gave up 3 bases and J gave up 2 bases; unmatched junction bases: 9.

In its sample, this clone was seen a few times. This DNA's translation differs at residue 11 from TCRdb's protein, which comes from a much larger clone; a read error is likely, and the protein shown is translated from the DNA. The chain links TRDV2 to TRDJ1; TRDD3 might be the D (6 bases). The CDR3 is 14 amino acids. Germline V CDR1 and CDR2: GEAIGNYY, EKD. The CDR3 region is CACDALIRADRLIF. CDR3 nucleotides: TGTGCCTGTGACGCCTTGATACGCGCCGATAGACTCATCTTT.

A remark on this clone: For this DNA, TCRdb reports the protein of a much larger clone, which diverges at residue 12, most likely from a read error; the protein presented here is translated directly from the DNA. Other DNA sequences of this sample code for an identical CDR3. The chain couples TRDV2 to TRDJ2, with 12 bases fitting TRDD3. In germline, CDR1 is GEAIGNYY, CDR2 EKD. CDR3 size: 15 residues. The CDR3 sequence: CACDPLLGDTARLFF. DNA for the CDR3: TGTGCCTGTGATCCCCTACTGGGGGATACAGCACGACTCTTCTTT.

To note about this clone: At one end the junction does not follow the germline gene, possibly because of a read error. Other DNA sequences within the sample encode an identical CDR3. This chain connects TRDV2 to TRDJ3; 12 nucleotides line up with TRDD3. The length of the CDR3 is 20 residues. The germline V gene has CDR1 GEAIGNYY and CDR2 EKD. The CDR3 loop is CACDTYWGILGSWDTRQMFF. The CDR3 DNA sequence: TGTGCCTGTGACACGTACTGGGGGATACTGGGCTCCTGGGACACCCGCCAGATGTTTTTC.

This clone was seen a handful of times. A far larger clone is one base from this, pointing to a likely read error. Within the sample, other DNA sequences also encode this same CDR3. V and J are TRDV2 and TRDJ3, with 9 bases fitting TRDD3. The CDR3 loop spans 18 amino acids. The germline gives CDR1 GEAIGNYY, CDR2 EKD. The J segment lost 2 bases and the V segment lost 0 bases, leaving 4 bases of the junction unmatched. In DNA, the CDR3 is TGTGCCTGTGACACCGTACTGGGGGACACCTGGGACACCCGACAGATGTTTTTC. Residues: CACDTVLGDTWDTRQMFF.

In the case of this clone: TCRdb pairs this DNA with a much larger clone's protein that differs at residue 12, likely a read error; the protein shown was translated from the DNA. CDR3 bases: TGTGCCTGTGAATACTGGGGGATACAGGATAAACCCATCTTT. It translates to CACEYWGIQDKPIF. The V call is TRDV2, the J call TRDJ1; 12 bases are shared with TRDD3. The germline V gene encodes CDR1 GEAIGNYY and CDR2 EKD. CDR3 length: 14 residues.

As for this clone: This could be a read error, since a much larger clone is one nucleotide away. The sample contains more than one DNA sequence encoding this CDR3. The CDR3 spells CACGLGDTPSWDTRQMFF. The CDR3, as DNA: TGTGCCTGCGGTTTGGGGGATACGCCCTCCTGGGACACCCGACAGATGTTTTTC. This rearrangement joins TRDV2 to TRDJ3; 11 bases fit TRDD3. Trimming cost V 7 bases and J 0 bases; bases outside gene matches: 7. Germline CDR1 and CDR2: GEAIGNYY and EKD. The CDR3 contains 18 residues.